This T cell receptor (beta chain) was captured in a study of control samples from healthy donors and cancer patients. Profiled with immunoSEQ multiplex PCR; TCRdb holds only in-frame clones, not every one. Among 80,000 to 100,000 clones, 85% to 90% were seen once, and the ten largest hold over 12%. Germline values: CDR1 SGHAT, CDR2 FQNNGV. V gave up 6 bases and J gave up 3 bases; unmatched junction bases: 6. This CDR3 is 15 amino acids long. This clonotype was obtained from a man aged 25 to 45 in good health. The sequenced sample was blood. The gene calls are TRBV11-2 and TRBJ1-3; 9 bases map to TRBD1. The DNA of the CDR3 is TGTGCCAGCAGACAAACAGGGGGCGGTGGAAACACCATATATTTT. Translating it yields CASRQTGGGGNTIYF.